This T cell receptor beta chain was found in a study of T cell repertoires in ileal Crohn's disease. Study-level information: Patients had a median approximately 8-year disease duration, and less than 45% were active smokers.

Study-wide findings and caveats: Clonal expansions were more frequent in active smokers than non-smokers at surgery. Compared with CD4 T cells, sorted CD8 cells carried more expanded clones.

Germline V gene data show CDR1 as ENHRY and CDR2 as SYGVKD. With 4 bases clipped from V and 7 bases from J, the junction kept 12 bases outside the gene matches. The CDR3 consists of 17 residues. Eligibility required adulthood, ileal or ileocolonic Crohn's disease and indicated ileocolonic resection. With regard to this clone: Its antigen is currently unknown.

Using immunoSEQ multiplex PCR, the repertoire was profiled, and TCRdb retains in-frame clones only, with some absent. The table has tens of thousands of clones, 81% seen once; the top ten hold roughly 5.5%. The receptor was derived from an adult with Crohn's disease. The J gene is TRBJ2-1, the V gene TRBV10-3, with TRBD1 identical over 11 bases. Sequencing was done on a sample of ileal tissue. CDR3 DNA sequence: TGTGCCATCAGTGGAAAGATACCGGGACAGGGGGTAAATGAGCAGTTCTTC. This sequence encodes CAISGKIPGQGVNEQFF.